This is a list of T cell receptor beta chains from one sample in a study of vaccination and CD4 T cells after COVID-19. TCRdb re-called the PCR reads through MiXCR, storing one row per CDR3 protein. The table records some 15,000 distinct CDR3 sequences, around 60% of them present only once. Their recognized antigens are unknown. Sequencing was carried out using CD4+ T cells from blood, cultured in vitro. The receptors come from a human donor who had recovered from COVID-19. The CDR3 runs from the conserved cysteine through the conserved F or W. Fields, in order: V gene, clone size, D gene, J gene, CDR3 DNA, CDR3 protein. A D gene is named only where the DNA matches it firmly. Size is omitted from some rows. Given values are once, few, many or a class for expanded clones.

TRBV11-2	few	NA	TRBJ2-5	TGTGCCAGCGGGAAAGGGCTAGCGCTAGAGACCCAGTACTTC	CASGKGLALETQYF
TRBV7-2	NA	TRBD1	TRBJ2-7	TGTGCCAGCAGCACCCGGACAGGTGTAAACTACGAGCAGTACTTC	CASSTRTGVNYEQYF
TRBV20-1	NA	TRBD1	TRBJ1-4	TGCAGTGCTAGCCCGACAGGGAGGGAAAACCTGTTTTTT	CSASPTGRENLFF
TRBV27	few	NA	TRBJ1-1	TGTGCCAGCAGCCCCCTAGCCAACACTGAAGCTTTCTTT	CASSPLANTEAFF
TRBV6-1	NA	TRBD1	TRBJ2-2	TGTGCCAGCAGACGGACCGGGACAGGGAACACCGGGGAGCTGTTTTTT	CASRRTGTGNTGELFF
TRBV7-8	NA	TRBD1	TRBJ1-1	TGTGCCAGCAGCTGGGACAGGGGTCACACTGAAGCTTTCTTT	CASSWDRGHTEAFF
TRBV5-1	NA	NA	TRBJ2-7	TGCGCCAGCAGCTTAGATGAGCGCGCCTACGAGCAGTACTTC	CASSLDERAYEQYF
TRBV7-2	NA	NA	TRBJ2-5	TGTGCCAGCAGCGAGGCGGGGCCCCAAGAGACCCAGTACTTC	CASSEAGPQETQYF
TRBV29-1	NA	NA	TRBJ1-1	TGCAGCGTTTCCGGGGCGGGGGACACTGAAGCTTTCTTT	CSVSGAGDTEAFF
TRBV6-1	NA	NA	TRBJ2-3	TGTGCCAGCTCGCAGCGGACAGATACGCAGTATTTT	CASSQRTDTQYF
TRBV7-2	NA	TRBD1	TRBJ1-1	TGTGCCAGCACCTACGACAGGGTTAGGACTGAAGCTTTCTTT	CASTYDRVRTEAFF
TRBV6-1	NA	NA	TRBJ1-1	TGTGCCTCCAGGGGCACCCTGAACACTGAAGCTTTCTTT	CASRGTLNTEAFF
TRBV5-4	NA	NA	TRBJ2-2	TGTGCCAGCAGCCCCGGGACGGCCGACACCGGGGAGCTGTTTTTT	CASSPGTADTGELFF
TRBV6-5	NA	NA	TRBJ1-2	TGTGCCAGCAGTTCCGCAGAGTCAGGGTTAGGTTCGTCGGTGGATGGCTACACCTTC	CASSSAESGLGSSVDGYTF
TRBV11-2	few	TRBD1	TRBJ1-1	TGTGCCAGCAGCTTAGGTGGGACAGGGGGGACTGAAGCTTTCTTT	CASSLGGTGGTEAFF
TRBV20-1	NA	NA	TRBJ2-5	TGCAGTGCTAGACTGGAGACCCAGTACTTC	CSARLETQYF
TRBV28	NA	NA	TRBJ1-2	TGTGCCAGCGATTCCCGGGGCTATGGCTACACCTTC	CASDSRGYGYTF
TRBV27	NA	NA	TRBJ2-3	TGTGCCAGCAGTGACGGGGGCAGGGGGGGACCAGATACGCAGTATTTT	CASSDGGRGGPDTQYF
TRBV25-1	NA	TRBD1	TRBJ1-2	TGTGCCACCGAGAAGGGGGCAAATTATGGCTACACCTTC	CATEKGANYGYTF
TRBV20-1	once	NA	TRBJ1-4	TGCAGTGCTAGAAATGGACCCTGGGATGAAAAACTGTTTTTT	CSARNGPWDEKLFF
TRBV6-1	NA	TRBD2	TRBJ2-5	TGTGCCAGCAGTGAGGGACTAGCGAGGCAAGAGACCCAGTACTTC	CASSEGLARQETQYF
TRBV11-3	few	NA	TRBJ1-5	TGTGCCAGCAGCTTAGCAGGGAGCAATCAGCCCCAGCATTTT	CASSLAGSNQPQHF
TRBV6-4	NA	TRBD2	TRBJ2-3	TGTGCCAGCAGTGACCGGGAGCGGGGGGGTCAAGATACGCAGTATTTT	CASSDRERGGQDTQYF
TRBV6-1	once	NA	TRBJ1-4	TGTGCCAGCAGTGAGGGCCCCAGGACAACTAATGAAAAACTGTTTTTT	CASSEGPRTTNEKLFF
TRBV11-2	once	NA	TRBJ1-1	TGTGCCAGCAGCCCGGTCGGGGGGCGAGGGAACACTGAAGCTTTCTTT	CASSPVGGRGNTEAFF
TRBV5-4	few	NA	TRBJ1-2	TGTGCCAGCAGCTCCGGGGGGTCTGGCTACACCTTC	CASSSGGSGYTF
TRBV19	NA	TRBD2	TRBJ2-1	TGTGCCAGTACTCGGACTAGCGGGCAATACAATGAGCAGTTCTTC	CASTRTSGQYNEQFF
TRBV11-2	NA	NA	TRBJ1-1	TGTGCCAGCAGCCAGGACCAAGGGGGCACTGAAGCTTTCTTT	CASSQDQGGTEAFF
TRBV6-1	few	NA	TRBJ1-5	TGTGCCAGCAGTCGCCGGGGGATTAATCAGCCCCAGCATTTT	CASSRRGINQPQHF
TRBV30	NA	TRBD1	TRBJ1-2	TGTGCCTGCCACAGGGGGACTAACTATGGCTACACCTTC	CACHRGTNYGYTF
TRBV5-4	NA	NA	TRBJ1-5	TGTGCCAGCTCTATGGGCAGGGGCAATCAGCCCCAGCATTTT	CASSMGRGNQPQHF
TRBV19	NA	NA	TRBJ1-2	TGTGCCAGTAGCACCTCTCTCCACAGGCGATCCACCACATTTCTCGGCTACACCTTC	CASSTSLHRRSTTFLGYTF
TRBV19	few	NA	TRBJ1-6	TGTGCCAGTAGTACTTCCGGGACGATCAATTCACCCCTCCACTTT	CASSTSGTINSPLHF
TRBV7-3	NA	TRBD2	TRBJ2-2	TGTGCCAGCAGAGCCGGGACTAGCGGGAACACCGGGGAGCTGTTTTTT	CASRAGTSGNTGELFF
TRBV12-2	large	NA	TRBJ1-1	TGTGCAAGTCGCTTAGGGGGACGGTCGAACACTGAAGCTTTCTTT	CASRLGGRSNTEAFF
TRBV11-2	NA	TRBD1	TRBJ2-5	TGTGCCAGCAGCCCCGTTAGGGGGCGAGAGACCCAGTACTTC	CASSPVRGRETQYF
TRBV2	once	NA	TRBJ1-5	TGTGCCAGCAGTGTTCGGCCTAGGGGTCAGCCCCAGCATTTT	CASSVRPRGQPQHF
TRBV24-1	few	NA	TRBJ1-1	TGTGCCACCAGTGACTCGGTCCCGGAGGCCACTGAAGCTTTCTTT	CATSDSVPEATEAFF
TRBV20-1	NA	NA	TRBJ1-1	TGCAGTGCTGGGGAGGGGGCTGAAGCTTTCTTT	CSAGEGAEAFF
TRBV7-2	few	TRBD1	TRBJ1-2	TGTGCCAGCAGCCTCCGGACAGGGGGAGGGGGTAACTATGGCTACACCTTC	CASSLRTGGGGNYGYTF
TRBV16	NA	TRBD1	TRBJ2-5	TGTGCCAGCAGCCCTCGGACAGGCGTCAGAGAGACCCAGTACTTC	CASSPRTGVRETQYF
TRBV6-2/TRBV6-3	NA	TRBD2	TRBJ2-4	TGTGCCACCGATTCGACTAGCGGGGGGGCCGGCATTCAGTACTTC	CATDSTSGGAGIQYF
TRBV20-1	few	NA	TRBJ1-2	TGCAGTTCGGGGGAGGGCTACACCTTC	CSSGEGYTF
TRBV12-3/TRBV12-4	NA	NA	TRBJ2-7	TGTGCCAGCACCCTCGGGGCAGGGTTAACCTACGAGCAGTACTTC	CASTLGAGLTYEQYF
TRBV7-9	few	NA	TRBJ1-5	TGTGCCAGCAGCAGGGACATTAGCAATCAGCCCCAGCATTTT	CASSRDISNQPQHF
TRBV7-8	few	NA	TRBJ2-7	TGTGCCAGCAGCTTAGTCCAGGGGTCCTACGAGCAGTACTTC	CASSLVQGSYEQYF
TRBV24-1	few	TRBD1	TRBJ1-2	TGTGCCACCAGTGATTCCAAACAGGGGTGGGGCTACACCTTC	CATSDSKQGWGYTF
TRBV6-5	NA	NA	TRBJ2-7	TGTGCCAGCAGTTACGGTAGGTTTGGACCCTACGAGCAGTACTTC	CASSYGRFGPYEQYF
TRBV6-1	NA	NA	TRBJ1-5	TGTGCCAGCACTAGGGGCTATAGCAATCAGCCCCAGCATTTT	CASTRGYSNQPQHF
TRBV6-1	NA	NA	TRBJ1-1	TGTGCCAGCAGTGCGGGACAGAACACTGAAGCTTTCTTT	CASSAGQNTEAFF
TRBV2	NA	NA	TRBJ1-5	TGTGCCAGCAGTCTACAGTCGCCTAATCAGCCCCAGCATTTT	CASSLQSPNQPQHF
TRBV6-1	NA	NA	TRBJ2-7	TGTGCCAGCAGCAAGGGGGTCTGGTACGAGCAGTACTTC	CASSKGVWYEQYF
TRBV7-2	NA	TRBD2	TRBJ2-5	TGTGCCAGCAGCCCAGCCGGGGGGACTAGCGCCGAGACCCAGTACTTC	CASSPAGGTSAETQYF